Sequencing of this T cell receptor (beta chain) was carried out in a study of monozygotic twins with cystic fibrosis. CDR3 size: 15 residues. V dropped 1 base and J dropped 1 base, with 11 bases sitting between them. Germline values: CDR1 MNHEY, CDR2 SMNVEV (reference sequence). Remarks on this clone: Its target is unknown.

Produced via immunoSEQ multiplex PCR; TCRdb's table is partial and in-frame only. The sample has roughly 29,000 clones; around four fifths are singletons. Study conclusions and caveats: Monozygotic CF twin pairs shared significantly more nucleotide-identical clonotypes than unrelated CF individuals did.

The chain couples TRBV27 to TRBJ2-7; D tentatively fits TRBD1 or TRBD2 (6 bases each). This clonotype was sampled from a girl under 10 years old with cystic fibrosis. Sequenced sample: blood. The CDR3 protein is CASSLWGAHSYEQYF. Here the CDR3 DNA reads TGTGCCAGCAGTTTATGGGGGGCCCATTCCTACGAGCAGTACTTC.